This is a list of T cell receptor beta chains from one sample in a study of shared clonotypes between healthy human individuals. Produced via immunoSEQ multiplex PCR; TCRdb's table is partial and in-frame only. The sample carries approximately 2.5 million clones, approximately 90% recorded once. The sequenced sample was naive CD4+ T cells sorted from blood. Receptors were obtained from a man aged 18 to 30 in good health. CDR3s include the opening cysteine and the closing phenylalanine or tryptophan. A D gene is named only where the DNA matches it firmly. Expanded clones get a size class; other rows say once, few or many, or leave the size out.

D: NA
V: TRBV5-4
size: NA
J: TRBJ1-6
CDR3: CASSLQGSYNSPLHF
DNA: TGTGCCAGCAGCTTGCAGGGCTCCTATAATTCACCCCTCCACTTT

D: NA
V: TRBV2
size: NA
J: TRBJ2-5
CDR3: CASSEADFGAETQYF
DNA: TGTGCCAGCAGTGAAGCAGACTTCGGAGCGGAGACCCAGTACTTC

D: NA
V: TRBV7-6
size: NA
J: TRBJ2-7
CDR3: CASSLVPQASYEQYF
DNA: TGTGCCAGCAGCTTAGTCCCACAGGCCTCCTACGAGCAGTACTTC

D: NA
V: TRBV6-6
size: NA
J: TRBJ1-6
CDR3: CASRRDTTNSPLHF
DNA: TGTGCCAGCAGAAGGGACACAACTAATTCACCCCTCCACTTT

D: TRBD1
V: TRBV11-3
size: NA
J: TRBJ1-1
CDR3: CASSPGQGNEAFF
DNA: TGTGCCAGCAGCCCAGGACAGGGAAACGAAGCTTTCTTT

D: TRBD2
V: TRBV10-1
size: NA
J: TRBJ2-3
CDR3: CASSDSGRTDTQYF
DNA: TGCGCCAGCAGTGATAGCGGGAGGACAGATACGCAGTATTTT

D: TRBD1
V: TRBV10-3
size: NA
J: TRBJ1-4
CDR3: CAISGTGANEKLFF
DNA: TGTGCCATCAGTGGGACAGGAGCTAATGAAAAACTGTTTTTT

D: NA
V: TRBV5-6
size: NA
J: TRBJ1-5
CDR3: CASSFLIEYSNQPQHF
DNA: TGTGCCAGCAGCTTTTTAATCGAATATAGCAATCAGCCCCAGCATTTT

D: TRBD1
V: TRBV9
size: once
J: TRBJ2-1
CDR3: CASSSNRGHREQFF
DNA: TGTGCCAGCAGCTCAAACAGGGGTCACCGGGAGCAGTTCTTC

D: NA
V: TRBV28
size: NA
J: TRBJ2-2
CDR3: CASSPGSYTGWGNTGELFF
DNA: TGTGCCAGCAGTCCCGGATCGTACACAGGCTGGGGGAACACCGGGGAGCTGTTTTTT

D: NA
V: TRBV27
size: once
J: TRBJ2-7
CDR3: CASSPRSSYEQYF
DNA: TGTGCCAGCAGTCCCCGGAGCTCCTACGAGCAGTACTTC

D: TRBD1
V: TRBV10-1
size: NA
J: TRBJ2-1
CDR3: CASSERGTGKGSYNEQFF
DNA: TGCGCCAGCAGTGAGAGGGGGACAGGGAAGGGATCCTACAATGAGCAGTTCTTC

D: NA
V: TRBV7-8
size: NA
J: TRBJ2-2
CDR3: CASSLSAGLTGELFF
DNA: TGTGCCAGCAGCTTATCCGCAGGGTTGACCGGGGAGCTGTTTTTT

D: NA
V: TRBV6-5
size: NA
J: TRBJ1-2
CDR3: CASSRGDYGYTF
DNA: TGTGCCAGCAGTCGCGGAGACTATGGCTACACCTTC

D: TRBD2
V: TRBV10-3
size: NA
J: TRBJ2-3
CDR3: CAISEFFGGRMTDTQYF
DNA: TGTGCCATCAGTGAATTTTTTGGCGGGAGAATGACAGATACGCAGTATTTT

D: NA
V: TRBV29-1
size: few
J: TRBJ1-5
CDR3: CSVGSTGGQPQHF
DNA: TGCAGCGTTGGCTCTACAGGAGGTCAGCCCCAGCATTTT

D: TRBD2
V: TRBV5-4
size: NA
J: TRBJ2-5
CDR3: CASSSPGSGSETQYF
DNA: TGTGCCAGCAGCTCGCCCGGTAGCGGGAGCGAGACCCAGTACTTC

D: NA
V: TRBV6-6
size: NA
J: TRBJ1-6
CDR3: CASSYRDIVSPLHF
DNA: TGTGCCAGCAGTTACCGGGATATAGTCTCACCCCTCCACTTT

D: TRBD2
V: TRBV6-5
size: NA
J: TRBJ2-1
CDR3: CASSRTSGNNEQFF
DNA: TGTGCCAGCAGTCGCACTAGCGGAAACAATGAGCAGTTCTTC

D: NA
V: TRBV5-1
size: NA
J: TRBJ1-6
CDR3: CASSLVGPLHF
DNA: TGCGCCAGCAGCTTGGTAGGCCCCCTCCACTTT

D: TRBD1
V: TRBV5-1
size: NA
J: TRBJ2-3
CDR3: CASSKDREADTQYF
DNA: TGCGCCAGCAGCAAAGACAGGGAAGCAGATACGCAGTATTTT

D: NA
V: TRBV7-2
size: NA
J: TRBJ2-1
CDR3: CASREGGRAGNEQFF
DNA: TGTGCCAGCAGAGAAGGGGGGCGAGCGGGAAATGAGCAGTTCTTC

D: TRBD1
V: TRBV6-1
size: NA
J: TRBJ1-1
CDR3: CASTGTGHTEAFF
DNA: TGTGCCAGCACTGGGACAGGGCACACTGAAGCTTTCTTT

D: TRBD2
V: TRBV4-2
size: NA
J: TRBJ2-1
CDR3: CASSVQRGATSGEQFF
DNA: TGTGCCAGCAGCGTACAGCGGGGGGCAACGAGCGGTGAGCAGTTCTTC

D: TRBD2
V: TRBV10-3
size: NA
J: TRBJ2-1
CDR3: CAIQAGDQGGFNEQFF
DNA: TGTGCCATCCAGGCGGGGGATCAGGGAGGGTTCAATGAGCAGTTCTTC

D: NA
V: TRBV30
size: NA
J: TRBJ1-1
CDR3: CAWQLMNTEAFF
DNA: TGTGCCTGGCAGCTTATGAACACTGAAGCTTTCTTT

D: NA
V: TRBV20-1
size: few
J: TRBJ1-2
CDR3: CSARQGYTF
DNA: TGCAGTGCTAGACAGGGCTACACCTTC

D: NA
V: TRBV19
size: NA
J: TRBJ2-2
CDR3: CASSPGTEYTGELFF
DNA: TGTGCCAGTAGTCCTGGGACTGAATACACCGGGGAGCTGTTTTTT

D: NA
V: TRBV7-2
size: NA
J: TRBJ2-5
CDR3: CASSNRDPPYF
DNA: TGTGCCAGCTCAAACCGGGACCCCCCTTACTTC

D: NA
V: TRBV29-1
size: NA
J: TRBJ2-7
CDR3: CSVKTVTYEQYF
DNA: TGCAGCGTTAAGACGGTTACCTACGAGCAGTACTTC

D: TRBD1
V: TRBV7-9
size: NA
J: TRBJ1-1
CDR3: CASSLLGGQTEAFF
DNA: TGTGCCAGCAGCTTATTGGGGGGACAGACTGAAGCTTTCTTT

D: TRBD1
V: TRBV19
size: NA
J: TRBJ2-5
CDR3: CASSTRDRAQETQYF
DNA: TGTGCCAGTAGTACTCGGGACAGAGCCCAAGAGACCCAGTACTTC

D: NA
V: TRBV12-5
size: NA
J: TRBJ2-7
CDR3: CASGLVLGPNYEQYF
DNA: TGTGCTAGTGGTTTGGTACTTGGACCTAACTACGAGCAGTACTTC

D: NA
V: TRBV13
size: NA
J: TRBJ2-2
CDR3: CASSQGPRSGTGELFF
DNA: TGTGCCAGCAGCCAGGGACCGCGAAGTGGCACCGGGGAGCTGTTTTTT

D: NA
V: TRBV28
size: NA
J: TRBJ1-2
CDR3: CASNTGRYGYTF
DNA: TGTGCCAGCAATACAGGGCGCTATGGCTACACCTTC

D: NA
V: TRBV4-3
size: NA
J: TRBJ1-1
CDR3: CASSQRTVLGGNTEAFF
DNA: TGCGCCAGCAGCCAACGGACCGTTCTTGGGGGGAACACTGAAGCTTTCTTT

D: NA
V: TRBV6-6
size: NA
J: TRBJ1-3
CDR3: CASSQTWSSGNTIYF
DNA: TGTGCCAGCAGTCAGACATGGAGCTCTGGAAACACCATATATTTT

D: NA
V: TRBV7-3
size: NA
J: TRBJ2-3
CDR3: CASSLTGRTDTQYF
DNA: TGTGCCAGCAGCTTAACGGGAAGGACAGATACGCAGTATTTT

D: TRBD1
V: TRBV6-1
size: NA
J: TRBJ2-7
CDR3: CASSEWPGGSYEQYF
DNA: TGTGCCAGCAGTGAGTGGCCAGGGGGCTCCTACGAGCAGTACTTC

D: TRBD2
V: TRBV27
size: NA
J: TRBJ2-7
CDR3: CASSLTVAGYEQYF
DNA: TGTGCCAGCAGTTTGACGGTAGCGGGTTACGAGCAGTACTTC

D: TRBD1
V: TRBV19
size: NA
J: TRBJ2-2
CDR3: CASSKGPGQDTGELFF
DNA: TGTGCCAGTAGTAAAGGACCGGGACAGGACACCGGGGAGCTGTTTTTT

D: TRBD2
V: TRBV7-9
size: NA
J: TRBJ2-5
CDR3: CASSLGGTSTETQYF
DNA: TGTGCCAGCAGCTTAGGTGGGACTAGTACCGAGACCCAGTACTTC

D: NA
V: TRBV20-1
size: NA
J: TRBJ1-1
CDR3: CSPRVDTEAFF
DNA: TGCAGTCCCAGGGTCGACACTGAAGCTTTCTTT

D: TRBD1
V: TRBV25-1
size: NA
J: TRBJ2-1
CDR3: CASSDGYQGAQFF
DNA: TGTGCCAGCAGTGATGGCTATCAGGGGGCCCAGTTCTTC

D: TRBD2
V: TRBV19
size: NA
J: TRBJ2-3
CDR3: CASSGLALGTDTQYF
DNA: TGTGCCAGTAGCGGACTAGCCCTCGGCACAGATACGCAGTATTTT

D: TRBD2
V: TRBV14
size: NA
J: TRBJ2-3
CDR3: CASSHLLGGGYTDTQYF
DNA: TGTGCCAGCAGCCACCTGCTCGGCGGGGGGTACACAGATACGCAGTATTTT

D: NA
V: TRBV19
size: NA
J: TRBJ1-5
CDR3: CASTEREGNPQHF
DNA: TGTGCCAGTACTGAAAGGGAGGGGAACCCCCAGCATTTT

D: TRBD1
V: TRBV5-5
size: NA
J: TRBJ2-5
CDR3: CASSPRTGGGKETQYF
DNA: TGTGCCAGCAGCCCAAGGACAGGGGGCGGGAAAGAGACCCAGTACTTC

D: TRBD1
V: TRBV19
size: once
J: TRBJ2-1
CDR3: CASSIRGQGMWNEQFF
DNA: TGTGCCAGTAGTATTAGGGGACAGGGAATGTGGAATGAGCAGTTCTTC